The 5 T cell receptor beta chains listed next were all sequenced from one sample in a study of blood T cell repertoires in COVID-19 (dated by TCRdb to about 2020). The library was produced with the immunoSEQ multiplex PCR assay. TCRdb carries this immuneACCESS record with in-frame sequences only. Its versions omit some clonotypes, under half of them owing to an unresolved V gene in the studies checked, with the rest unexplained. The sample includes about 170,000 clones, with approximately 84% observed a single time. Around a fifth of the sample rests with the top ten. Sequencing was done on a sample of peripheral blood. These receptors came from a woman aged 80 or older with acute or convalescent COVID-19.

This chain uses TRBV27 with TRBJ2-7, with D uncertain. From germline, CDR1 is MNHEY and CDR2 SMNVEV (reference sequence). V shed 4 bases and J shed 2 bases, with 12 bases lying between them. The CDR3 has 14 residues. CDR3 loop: CASSSARGPYEQYF. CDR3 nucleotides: TGTGCCAGCAGTTCGGCCAGAGGCCCCTACGAGCAGTACTTC.

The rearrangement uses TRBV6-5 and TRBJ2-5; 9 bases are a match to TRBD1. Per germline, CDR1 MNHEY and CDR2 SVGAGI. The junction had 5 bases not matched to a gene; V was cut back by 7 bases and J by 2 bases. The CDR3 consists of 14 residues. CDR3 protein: CASTDDRGQETQYF. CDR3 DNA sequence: TGTGCCAGCACCGATGACAGGGGGCAAGAGACCCAGTACTTC.

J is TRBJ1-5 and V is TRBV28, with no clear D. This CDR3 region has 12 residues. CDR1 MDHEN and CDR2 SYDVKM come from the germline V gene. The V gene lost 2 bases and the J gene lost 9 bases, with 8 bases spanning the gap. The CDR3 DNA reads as TGTGCCAGCAGTTTACTGGCTCCGCCCCAGCATTTT. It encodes CASSLLAPPQHF.

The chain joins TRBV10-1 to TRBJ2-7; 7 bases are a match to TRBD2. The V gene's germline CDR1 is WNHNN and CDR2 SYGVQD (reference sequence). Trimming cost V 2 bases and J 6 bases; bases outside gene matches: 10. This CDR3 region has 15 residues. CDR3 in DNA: TGCGCCAGCAGTGAGGGGGGGACTAAGGCTGGCGAGCAGTACTTC. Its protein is CASSEGGTKAGEQYF.

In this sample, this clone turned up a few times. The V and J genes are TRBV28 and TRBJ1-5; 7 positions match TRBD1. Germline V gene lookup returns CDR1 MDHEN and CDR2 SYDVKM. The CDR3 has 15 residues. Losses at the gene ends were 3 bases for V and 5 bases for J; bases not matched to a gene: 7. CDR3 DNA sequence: TGTGCCAGCAGTTTCGCGGGAGGGGGCGATCAGCCCCAGCATTTT. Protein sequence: CASSFAGGGDQPQHF.